This T cell receptor beta chain derives from a study of blood T cell repertoires in COVID-19. Across the whole study: From the United States, Italy and Spain came samples of acute and convalescent COVID-19. In each case, the material was cDNA or gDNA derived from T cells, B-cell-depleted T cells, or PBMCs.

Data came from immunoSEQ multiplex PCR; TCRdb stores just in-frame clones and leaves some out. The table includes around 370,000 clones, around 91% detected once. The sequence was collected from a man between 18 and 35 years old with active or convalescent COVID-19. Sequenced: peripheral blood.

The CDR3 loop reads CASSKRHRRNYGYTF. The CDR3 DNA is TGTGCCAGCAGCAAAAGGCACAGGCGCAACTATGGCTACACCTTC. This chain uses TRBV21-1 with TRBJ1-2; the table's D call of TRBD1 was not tested on the DNA. TRBV21-1 is given as a pseudogene. CDR3 length: 15 amino acids.